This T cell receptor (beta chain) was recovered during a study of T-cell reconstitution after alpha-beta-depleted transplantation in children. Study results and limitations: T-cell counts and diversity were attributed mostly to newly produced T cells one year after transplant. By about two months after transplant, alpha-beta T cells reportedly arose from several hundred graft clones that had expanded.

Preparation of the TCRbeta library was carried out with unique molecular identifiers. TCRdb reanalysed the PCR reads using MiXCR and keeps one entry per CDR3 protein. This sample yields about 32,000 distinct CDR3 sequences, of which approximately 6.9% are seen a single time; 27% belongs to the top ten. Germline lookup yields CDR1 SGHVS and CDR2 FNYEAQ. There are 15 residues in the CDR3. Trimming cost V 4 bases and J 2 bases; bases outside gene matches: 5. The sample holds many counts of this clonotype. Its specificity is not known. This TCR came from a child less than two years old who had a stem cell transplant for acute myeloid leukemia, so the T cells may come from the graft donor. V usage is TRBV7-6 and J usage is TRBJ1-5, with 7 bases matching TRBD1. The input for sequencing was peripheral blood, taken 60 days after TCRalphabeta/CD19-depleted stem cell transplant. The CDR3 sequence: CASSSGGYGNQPQHF. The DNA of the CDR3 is TGTGCCAGCAGCTCAGGGGGATATGGCAATCAGCCCCAGCATTTT.